These 26 T cell receptor beta chains were all obtained from the same sample, sequenced in a study of cytomegalovirus exposure and HLA in healthy donors. A multiplex PCR was run with 60 Vbeta primers and 13 Jbeta primers. Only in-frame clones appear in the TCRdb table, and some are missing; sequencing was by immunoSEQ multiplex PCR. Among 75,000 or so clones listed, 60% to 75% were seen once. Sequenced input: PBMCs. The receptor source for this set is a middle-aged man in good health and CMV-seropositive.

The chain couples TRBV5-4 to TRBJ1-1; 7 bases agree with TRBD1. V trimming: 5 bases; J trimming: 4 bases; junction bases outside the gene matches: 11. Germline CDR1 and CDR2: SGHNT and YYREEE (reference sequence). This CDR3 has 15 amino acids. The CDR3 coding sequence is TGTGCCAGCAGAGTAGGAGGGGGCCCGCCCACTGAAGCTTTCTTT. Translation: CASRVGGGPPTEAFF.

This sequence joins TRBV19 and TRBJ1-5, with 7 positions matching TRBD1. V lost 6 bases and J lost 3; bases outside the gene matches: 5. The CDR3 covers 14 residues. The germline gives CDR1 LNHDA, CDR2 SQIVND (reference sequence). This CDR3 reads CASSKGQHNQPQHF. CDR3 in DNA: TGTGCCAGTAGCAAGGGACAGCACAATCAGCCCCAGCATTTT.

The chain links TRBV5-1 to TRBJ2-4; 7 bases agree with TRBD1. Germline loops: CDR1 SGHRS, CDR2 YFSETQ. V gave up 3 bases and J gave up 5 bases; unmatched junction bases: 8. This CDR3 is 15 amino acids long. The CDR3 DNA is TGCGCCAGCAGCTCGGATGGGACAGCAGAAAACATTCAGTACTTC. This sequence encodes CASSSDGTAENIQYF.

V and J are TRBV6-5 and TRBJ2-7, with TRBD2 matching 7 bases. Per germline, CDR1 MNHEY and CDR2 SVGAGI. This CDR3 contains 15 residues. J was trimmed by 0 bases and V by 8 bases; bases with no gene match: 10. CDR3 loop: CASWPSAGSSYEQYF. In DNA form, the CDR3 reads TGTGCCAGCTGGCCCTCAGCGGGGAGCTCCTACGAGCAGTACTTC.

V is TRBV7-9 and J is TRBJ1-5; 7 bases fit TRBD1. The CDR3 sequence is 14 residues long. V gave up 1 base and J gave up 5 bases; unmatched junction bases: 2. Germline CDR1 and CDR2: SEHNR and FQNEAQ (reference sequence). The CDR3 here is CASSLGQGHQPQHF. DNA of the CDR3: TGTGCCAGCAGCTTAGGACAGGGCCATCAGCCCCAGCATTTT.

The chain employs TRBV27 and TRBJ1-1; 8 bases map to TRBD1. The CDR3 loop spans 20 amino acids. With V trimmed by 1 base and J by 0 bases, 16 bases remained unmatched. Germline V gene data show CDR1 as MNHEY and CDR2 as SMNVEV (reference sequence). CDR3 region: CASSLFGQGFPLLMNTEAFF. The CDR3 coding sequence is TGTGCCAGCAGTTTATTCGGACAGGGCTTCCCTCTCTTAATGAACACTGAAGCTTTCTTT.

This rearrangement joins TRBV28 to TRBJ1-1; TRBD1 matches at 8 bases. V was pared by 7 bases and J by 0 bases, with 16 bases of the junction left unmatched. The V gene's germline CDR1 is MDHEN and CDR2 SYDVKM. The CDR3 totals 18 residues. The CDR3 spells CASKASIHRGRMNTEAFF. CDR3 coding DNA: TGTGCCAGCAAAGCTAGTATACACAGGGGGAGGATGAACACTGAAGCTTTCTTT.

V and J are TRBV5-6 and TRBJ1-1; TRBD1 matches 11 bases. Germline assignment: CDR1 SGHDT and CDR2 YYEEEE. The CDR3 consists of 18 residues. V was clipped by 1 base and J by 5 bases; unmatched bases: 13. In DNA, the CDR3 is TGTGCCAGCAGCTTGCGCTTAGTTCGGGACAGGGGGATTACTGAAGCTTTCTTT. Its protein product is CASSLRLVRDRGITEAFF.

This clone was seen a few times. The chain combines TRBV7-6 with TRBJ1-1; D gene uncertain. The CDR3 is 14 amino acids. The germline CDR1 and CDR2 sequences are SGHVS and FNYEAQ. Trimming took 5 bases from V and 4 from J, leaving 14 bases between them. DNA of the CDR3: TGTGCCAGCAGCGCCGGGGTTGGAAGCACTGAAGCTTTCTTT. Translation gives CASSAGVGSTEAFF.

This rearrangement joins TRBV19 to TRBJ2-5, with a possible D match to TRBD1 (5 bases). Trimming left V 4 bases short and J 2 bases short, with 11 bases between. The CDR3 extends over 14 amino acids. The germline V gene encodes CDR1 LNHDA and CDR2 SQIVND (reference sequence). The CDR3 DNA is TGTGCCAGTAGTACCCCGACAGTACAAGAGACCCAGTACTTC. The encoded protein is CASSTPTVQETQYF.

V gene TRBV5-6 combines with J gene TRBJ1-4; D is possibly TRBD1 (6 bases). V lost 3 bases and J 0 bases, leaving 21 bases between the germline ends. Germline V gene lookup returns CDR1 SGHDT and CDR2 YYEEEE. There are 19 residues in the CDR3. CDR3 in DNA: TGTGCCAGCAGCTCCCGGGACATTCCCAAAATTGCAACTAATGAAAAACTGTTTTTT. Translation gives CASSSRDIPKIATNEKLFF.

This chain joins TRBV7-2 and TRBJ1-5, with 8 bases that match TRBD1. Trimming cost V 5 bases and J 4 bases; bases outside gene matches: 10. Per germline, CDR1 SGHTA and CDR2 FQGNSA. CDR3 length: 16 amino acids. This CDR3 reads CASSISGQGANQPQHF. CDR3 nucleotide sequence: TGTGCCAGCAGCATATCAGGGCAGGGGGCAAATCAGCCCCAGCATTTT.

This chain uses TRBV6-6 with TRBJ1-2; 9 positions agree with TRBD1. The CDR3 has 16 amino acids. Germline trimming cut 6 bases from V and 3 bases from J; bases unmatched to any gene: 11. Germline V lookup: CDR1 MNHNY, CDR2 SVGAGI (reference sequence). CDR3 DNA: TGTGCCAGCAGATTAGACCCGGACAGGGGATACTATGGCTACACCTTC. Protein sequence: CASRLDPDRGYYGYTF.

V gene TRBV5-5 combines with J gene TRBJ1-4; 9 bases agree with TRBD1. CDR1 SGHKS and CDR2 YYEKEE come from the germline V gene (reference sequence). With 0 bases clipped from V and 1 base from J, the junction kept 7 bases outside the gene matches. The length of the CDR3 is 18 residues. In DNA form, the CDR3 reads TGTGCCAGCAGCTTGGAGGACAGGGACAGGGTAACTAATGAAAAACTGTTTTTT. Encoded protein: CASSLEDRDRVTNEKLFF.

This clone showed up just a few times. The V call is TRBV2, the J call TRBJ2-3; 7 bases align to TRBD1. With 4 bases clipped from V and 2 bases from J, the junction kept 3 bases outside the gene matches. The CDR3 has 14 amino acids. Germline lookup yields CDR1 SNHLY and CDR2 FYNNEI. In DNA form, the CDR3 reads TGTGCCAGCAGTGGACAGGGCTACACAGATACGCAGTATTTT. It specifies CASSGQGYTDTQYF.

The rearrangement uses TRBV9 and TRBJ2-1; 9 bases are a match to TRBD2. V lost 7 bases, J lost 7 bases, and 9 bases stayed unmatched. The CDR3 consists of 14 residues. Germline V gene sequence: CDR1 SGDLS, CDR2 YYNGEE. The CDR3 sequence is CASSLAGGSNEQFF. The CDR3 region has the DNA TGTGCCAGCTCGCTTGCGGGGGGGTCTAATGAGCAGTTCTTC. Using reference TRBV9 and TRBJ2-1 for the parts outside the CDR3, the full variable domain is DSGVTQTPKHLITATGQRVTLRCSPRSGDLSVYWYQQSLDQGLQFLIQYYNGEERAKGNILERFSAQQFPDLHSELNLSSLELGDSALYFCASSLAGGSNEQFFGPGTRLTVL.

This clone showed up just a few times. V and J are TRBV6-5 and TRBJ2-2; 8 bases are shared with TRBD1. CDR1 is MNHEY, CDR2 SVGAGI, per germline. Trimming removed 6 bases from V and 1 base from J; junction bases left unmatched: 4. The CDR3 contains 15 residues. The CDR3 sequence: CASRPGTGNTGELFF. The CDR3 coding sequence is TGTGCCAGCAGACCCGGGACAGGGAACACCGGGGAGCTGTTTTTT.

This sequence joins TRBV19 and TRBJ1-2; D is undetermined. There are 11 residues in the CDR3. The V gene's germline CDR1 is LNHDA and CDR2 SQIVND (reference sequence). V was clipped by 10 bases and J by 8 bases, with 14 bases between them. In nucleotides, the CDR3 is TGTGCCATCTCGATAGGAGGAGGCTACACCTTC. Amino acid sequence: CAISIGGGYTF.

This clone was counted only a few times. V is TRBV9 and J is TRBJ1-2; no definite D call. CDR1 is SGDLS, CDR2 YYNGEE, per germline. V lost 3 bases and J lost 4, with 7 bases in between. This CDR3 has 12 amino acids. CDR3 nucleotide sequence: TGTGCCAGCAGCGAACCCAGCTATGGCTACACCTTC. Translated, it gives CASSEPSYGYTF.

This clone was seen only a few times. The chain links TRBV10-1 to TRBJ2-3; perhaps TRBD1 as D (6 bases). This CDR3 comprises 15 residues. V lost 2 bases to trimming and J lost 6 bases, with 15 bases between them. Germline lookup yields CDR1 WNHNN and CDR2 SYGVQD (reference sequence). The chain's CDR3 is CASSETGQTVDTQYF. The DNA for the CDR3 is TGCGCCAGCAGTGAGACAGGGCAGACGGTCGATACGCAGTATTTT.

This clone was recorded a few times. The CDR3 sequence: CASRLPGQGGDGYTF. The CDR3 DNA follows: TGCGCCAGCAGACTACCAGGACAGGGGGGTGATGGCTACACCTTC. The chain couples TRBV5-1 to TRBJ1-2; 10 bases align to TRBD1. The CDR3 consists of 15 residues. Germline CDR1 is SGHRS and CDR2 is YFSETQ. V shed 5 bases and J 6 bases; nucleotides not matched to a gene: 10.

The V gene is TRBV5-4, the J gene TRBJ1-6, with 9 bases identical to TRBD1. Trimming at V came to 3 bases and at J to 2 bases, leaving 3 bases not matched to a gene. This CDR3 comprises 16 residues. CDR1 and CDR2 (germline): SGHNT, YYREEE (reference sequence). CDR3 sequence (DNA): TGTGCCAGCAGCTCCGGGACAGGGCCCTATAATTCACCCCTCCACTTT. It encodes CASSSGTGPYNSPLHF.

Regarding this clone: At one end the junction does not follow the germline gene, possibly because of a read error. The V gene is TRBV6-5, the J gene TRBJ1-5; the match to TRBD1 covers 7 bases. CDR1 is MNHEY and CDR2 is SVGAGI in the germline V gene. The CDR3 contains 13 residues. DNA of the CDR3: TGTGCCAGCAGTTACTCAACAGGGGACCCTGAAGATTTT. Translating gives CASSYSTGDPEDF.

The rearrangement joins TRBV11-2 to TRBJ1-2; possible D gene TRBD1, 6 bases. CDR3 length: 14 residues. V was shortened by 5 bases and J by 2 bases, with 12 bases between the two germline ends. The germline V gene encodes CDR1 SGHAT and CDR2 FQNNGV. CDR3 bases: TGTGCCAGCAGCCCAGGGGCAGAGAACTATGGCTACACCTTC. Translating gives CASSPGAENYGYTF.

CDR3: CASSLHDREEAFF. The CDR3 DNA reads as TGTGCCAGCAGTTTGCACGACAGGGAAGAAGCTTTCTTT. The chain uses TRBV28 and TRBJ1-1, with TRBD1 identical over 7 bases. CDR1 is MDHEN and CDR2 is SYDVKM in the germline V gene. V gave up 3 bases and J gave up 8 bases; unmatched junction bases: 6. The CDR3 is 13 residues long.

In its sample, this clone was seen once. This chain connects TRBV9 to TRBJ1-2; TRBD1 is a possible D gene (5 bases). The CDR3 has 16 amino acids. Germline lookup yields CDR1 SGDLS and CDR2 YYNGEE. V lost 0 bases and J lost 4, with 16 bases in between. This CDR3 is CASSVGGYGAGYGYTF. In DNA form, the CDR3 reads TGTGCCAGCAGCGTAGGGGGGTACGGAGCGGGCTATGGCTACACCTTC.